This TCR beta chain derives from a study of breast tumors, draining lymph nodes, adjacent tissues. The CDR3 spans 12 residues. The germline V gene has CDR1 SNHLY and CDR2 FYNNEI. The study's findings and limits: Findings are consistent with lymph node origin and intratumoral expansion of most tumor T cells. Compared with basal-like, luminal-like tumors shared significantly more repertoire with nontumor tissue. Data only fit, rather than demonstrated, lymph node origin of most tumor T cells. Tumor TCR diversity was below lymph nodes but above nontumor tissue.

Of note for this clonotype: What it binds is unknown. A much larger clone is a single base away; this may be a read error.

Axillary draining lymph nodes of breast cancer patients supplied the node samples. MiXCR was run by TCRdb on the multiplex PCR reads, yielding one entry per CDR3 protein. Among around 150,000 distinct CDR3 sequences listed, about a fifth were seen once. The sequencing input was axillary lymph node tissue. This receptor was taken from a female donor with breast cancer. Some clones in this sample may be carry-over from other donors' samples. The J gene is TRBJ2-1, the V gene TRBV2; no firm D call. The CDR3 here is CACSVRPWEQFF. The CDR3 DNA sequence: TGTGCCTGCAGTGTCCGTCCATGGGAGCAGTTCTTC.